Sequencing of this TCR beta chain was carried out in a study of blood T cell repertoires in COVID-19. Across the study: COVID-19 samples collected from the United States, Italy and Spain covered acute and convalescent phases. PBMCs, B-cell-depleted T cells, or T cells provided the cDNA or gDNA that made up the material.

Per germline, CDR1 SGHNT and CDR2 YYREEE (reference sequence). The V and J ends lost 1 base and 10 bases respectively, with 9 bases between them. The CDR3 totals 13 residues. Authors' data handling: Reference gene primer amplification gave nucleated cell count estimates. Measured with immunoSEQ multiplex PCR; TCRdb has only the in-frame clones, and not every one. The V and J calls and the clone size are those of that table, but D and trimming were determined from the DNA. There are 180,000 or so clones in the sample; about 85% occur only once, and around 5.2% lies in the top ten. This sequence was found in a woman of 80 years or more with acute or convalescent COVID-19. Sequencing input: peripheral blood. The chain couples TRBV5-4 to TRBJ1-6; maybe TRBD1 (6 bases). The CDR3 DNA sequence: TGTGCCAGCAGCTTGTCGGGGGGCTCACCCCTCCACTTT. Protein sequence: CASSLSGGSPLHF. Variable domain in full (rest from reference TRBV5-4 and TRBJ1-6): ETGVTQSPTHLIKTRGQQVTLRCSSQSGHNTVSWYQQALGQGPQFIFQYYREEENGRGNFPPRFSGLQFPNYSSELNVNALELDDSALYLCASSLSGGSPLHFGNGTRLTVT.